This T cell receptor beta chain was sequenced in a study of blood T cell repertoires in COVID-19. Across the whole study: Sample material is recorded as cDNA or gDNA derived from T cells, B-cell-depleted T cells, or PBMCs.

Per the study methods: Using reference gene primer amplification, nucleated cell counts were estimated. Data came from immunoSEQ multiplex PCR; TCRdb stores just in-frame clones and leaves some out. V and J calls plus clone size are reproduced from that table; the DNA served to infer D and trimming. The table shows around 58,000 clones, with 65% to 90% occurring only once. This CDR3 region has 12 residues. Trimming removed 5 bases at V and 8 bases at J, with 12 bases between. The germline V gene encodes CDR1 SGHTA and CDR2 FQGNSA. The TCR sequence derives from a human donor in a cohort sampled during active COVID-19. Sequencing input: peripheral blood. The V call is TRBV7-2, the J call TRBJ1-2; D uncertain. DNA of the CDR3: TGTGCCAGCAGCCGAGACGGGAAAGGCTACACCTTC. Translation gives CASSRDGKGYTF. The full variable domain, completed using reference TRBV7-2 and TRBJ1-2, is GAGVSQSPSNKVTEKGKDVELRCDPISGHTALYWYRQSLGQGLEFLIYFQGNSAPDKSGLPSDRFSAERTGGSVSTLTIQRTQQEDSAVYLCASSRDGKGYTFGSGTRLTVV.